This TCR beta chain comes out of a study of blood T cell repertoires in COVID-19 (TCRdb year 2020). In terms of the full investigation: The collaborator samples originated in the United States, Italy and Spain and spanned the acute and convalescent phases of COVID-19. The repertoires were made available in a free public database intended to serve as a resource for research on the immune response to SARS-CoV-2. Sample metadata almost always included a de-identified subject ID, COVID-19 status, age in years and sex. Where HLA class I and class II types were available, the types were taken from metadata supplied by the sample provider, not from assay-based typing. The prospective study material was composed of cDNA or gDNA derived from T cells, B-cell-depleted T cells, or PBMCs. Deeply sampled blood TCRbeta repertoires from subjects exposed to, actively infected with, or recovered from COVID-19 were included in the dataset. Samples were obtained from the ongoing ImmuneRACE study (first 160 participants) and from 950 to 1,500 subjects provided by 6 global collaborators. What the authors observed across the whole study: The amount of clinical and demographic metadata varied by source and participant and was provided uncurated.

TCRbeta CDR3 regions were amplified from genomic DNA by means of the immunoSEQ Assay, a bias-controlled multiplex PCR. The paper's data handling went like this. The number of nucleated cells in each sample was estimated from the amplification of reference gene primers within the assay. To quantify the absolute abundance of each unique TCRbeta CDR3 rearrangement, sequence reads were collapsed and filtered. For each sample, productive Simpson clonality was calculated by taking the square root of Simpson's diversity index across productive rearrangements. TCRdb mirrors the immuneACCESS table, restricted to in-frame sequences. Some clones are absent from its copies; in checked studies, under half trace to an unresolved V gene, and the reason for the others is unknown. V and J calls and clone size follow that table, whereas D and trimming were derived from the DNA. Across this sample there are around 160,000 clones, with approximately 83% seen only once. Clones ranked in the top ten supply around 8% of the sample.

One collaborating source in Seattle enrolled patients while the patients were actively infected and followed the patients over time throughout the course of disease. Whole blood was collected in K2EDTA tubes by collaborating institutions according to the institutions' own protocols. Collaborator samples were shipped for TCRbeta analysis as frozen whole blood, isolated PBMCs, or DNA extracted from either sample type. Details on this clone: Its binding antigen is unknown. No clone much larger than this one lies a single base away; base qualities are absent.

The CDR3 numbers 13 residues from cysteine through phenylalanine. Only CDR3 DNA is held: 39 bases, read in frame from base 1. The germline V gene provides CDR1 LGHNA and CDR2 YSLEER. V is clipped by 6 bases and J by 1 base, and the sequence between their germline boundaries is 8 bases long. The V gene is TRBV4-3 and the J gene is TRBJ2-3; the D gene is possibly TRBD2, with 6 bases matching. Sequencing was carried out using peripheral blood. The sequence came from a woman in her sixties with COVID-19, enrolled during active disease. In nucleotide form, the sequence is TGCGCCAGCAGGGCTAGCGGCACAGATACGCAGTATTTT. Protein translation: CASRASGTDTQYF.